This T cell receptor beta chain comes out of a study of T cell responses to AZD1222 COVID-19 vaccine. Remarks on this clone: Its antigen is currently unknown.

Whole-study findings and limits: It was only a handful of AZD1222 recipients who were seropositive at baseline. The span of vaccine-associated CD4 TCRs extended across spike, with dominance at 160-218 and 743-854.

Looked up from germline, CDR1 is MDHEN and CDR2 is SYDVKM. The CDR3 runs 13 residues. V lost 6 bases to trimming and J lost 2 bases, with 10 bases between them. Using immunoSEQ multiplex PCR, the repertoire was profiled, and TCRdb retains in-frame clones only, with some absent. In the table there are 75,000 to 100,000 clones, 88% of which are singletons. This specimen was peripheral blood, taken on day 0 of AZD1222 vaccination. This clonotype was sampled from an adult in good health. The J gene is TRBJ2-5, the V gene TRBV28; D remains unclear. This chain's CDR3 is CASRSSVQETQYF. The CDR3 bases are TGTGCCAGCAGGTCCTCAGTACAAGAGACCCAGTACTTC.